Presented here are 27 T cell receptor beta chains from one specimen sequenced in a study of cytomegalovirus exposure and HLA in healthy donors. The method was immunoSEQ multiplex PCR; TCRdb's version includes in-frame clones alone and lacks a portion of them. The repertoire holds 200,000 to 250,000 clones, about 93% seen once, with roughly 1% in the top ten. Sample: PBMCs. These receptors all stem from a young woman in good health and CMV-seronegative.

The chain uses TRBV28 and TRBJ1-1, with D hard to call. Germline lookup yields CDR1 MDHEN and CDR2 SYDVKM. V was shortened by 3 bases and J by 3 bases, with 17 bases between the two germline ends. CDR3 length: 16 residues. CDR3 coding DNA: TGTGCCAGCAGTTTTTACCGCGGGCGTATGGACACTGAAGCTTTCTTT. Protein: CASSFYRGRMDTEAFF. The full variable domain, completed using reference TRBV28 and TRBJ1-1, is DVKVTQSSRYLVKRTGEKVFLECVQDMDHENMFWYRQDPGLGLRLIYFSYDVKMKEKGDIPEGYSVSREKKERFSLILESASTNQTSMYLCASSFYRGRMDTEAFFGQGTRLTVV.

The chain is built from TRBV30 and TRBJ2-3; TRBD2 matches 10 bases. This CDR3 comprises 15 residues. The V gene end was trimmed by 1 base and the J gene end by 5 bases; junction bases not matched to a gene: 6. Germline V gene data show CDR1 as GTSNPN and CDR2 as SVGIG (reference sequence). The CDR3, as DNA: TGTGCCTGGAGTGAGGGTAGCGGGAGGATAGATACGCAGTATTTT. The encoded protein is CAWSEGSGRIDTQYF.

This clone was counted many times. The V gene is TRBV19, the J gene TRBJ2-1; 11 nucleotides agree with TRBD2. V trimming: 5 bases; J trimming: 10 bases; junction bases outside the gene matches: 13. CDR1 LNHDA and CDR2 SQIVND come from the germline V gene (reference sequence). CDR3 size: 16 residues. CDR3: CASSFLTSGRASEQFF. The CDR3 DNA sequence: TGTGCCAGTAGTTTCCTTACTAGCGGGAGAGCTAGCGAGCAGTTCTTC.

This clone turned up a few times. This chain joins TRBV27 and TRBJ1-6; D is unclear. The germline gives CDR1 MNHEY, CDR2 SMNVEV (reference sequence). The CDR3 extends over 12 amino acids. Deletions cut 7 bases from V and 9 bases from J, with 10 bases between. The CDR3 reads CASTVRGSPLHF. The CDR3 DNA sequence: TGTGCCAGCACGGTCCGCGGTTCACCCCTCCACTTT.

The CDR3 region is CASSRQGSEKLFF. As DNA, the CDR3 is TGTGCCAGCAGCCGACAGGGTTCGGAAAAACTGTTTTTT. V is TRBV6-5 and J is TRBJ1-4; 7 bases map to TRBD1. In germline, CDR1 is MNHEY, CDR2 SVGAGI. The CDR3 is 13 amino acids. V was pared by 6 bases and J by 8 bases, with 6 bases of the junction left unmatched.

The chain joins TRBV30 to TRBJ1-2; TRBD1 matches 7 bases. Per germline, CDR1 GTSNPN and CDR2 SVGIG (reference sequence). Trimming cost V 2 bases and J 4 bases; bases outside gene matches: 7. The CDR3 is made up of 14 amino acids. The CDR3: CAWSRQGGSYGYTF. The CDR3 DNA follows: TGTGCCTGGAGTCGGCAGGGGGGATCCTATGGCTACACCTTC.

This rearrangement joins TRBV9 to TRBJ2-7; 9 bases are shared with TRBD2. Germline V gene lookup returns CDR1 SGDLS and CDR2 YYNGEE. The CDR3 has 16 amino acids. With V trimmed by 2 bases and J by 0 bases, 6 bases remained unmatched. For the CDR3, the DNA is TGTGCCAGCAGCGTGTCCGGCGGGAGGGACTCCTACGAGCAGTACTTC. Its translation: CASSVSGGRDSYEQYF.

The V gene is TRBV15, the J gene TRBJ1-5, with 8 positions matching TRBD1. Germline V gene lookup returns CDR1 LNHNV and CDR2 YYDKDF (reference sequence). Trimming removed 3 bases from V and 4 bases from J; junction bases left unmatched: 8. CDR3 length equals 16 residues. The CDR3 spells CATSRGITGGNQPQHF. CDR3 DNA: TGTGCCACCAGCAGGGGTATTACAGGGGGAAATCAGCCCCAGCATTTT.

The chain combines TRBV6-5 with TRBJ1-2; D is uncertain. The germline CDR1 and CDR2 sequences are MNHEY and SVGAGI. The CDR3 runs 12 residues. The germline V and J ends were trimmed by 6 bases and 7 bases, with 12 bases remaining between them. The chain's CDR3 is CASRKHPGGYTF. CDR3 nucleotides: TGTGCCAGCAGAAAGCACCCCGGTGGCTACACCTTC.

This clone was seen once. This chain joins TRBV5-1 and TRBJ1-1; no definite D call. The germline CDR1 and CDR2 sequences are SGHRS and YFSETQ. Deletions cut 4 bases from V and 0 bases from J, with 7 bases between. This CDR3 contains 13 residues. The CDR3 DNA reads TGCGCCAGCAGCGCAAACATGAACACTGAAGCTTTCTTT. Its translation: CASSANMNTEAFF.

As regards this clone: A read error may produce the germline difference seen at one junction end. V usage is TRBV27 and J usage is TRBJ2-7, with a possible D match to TRBD1 (6 bases). CDR1 and CDR2 from the germline V gene are MNHEY and SMNVEV (reference sequence). The CDR3 totals 15 residues. CDR3 sequence (DNA): TGTGCCAGCAGTCTATCCACAGGGATGGCCTACGAGCAGTACTTC. It specifies CASSLSTGMAYEQYF.

The V call is TRBV5-1, the J call TRBJ2-1, with D unresolved. This CDR3 spans 14 amino acids. V shed 0 bases and J shed 6 bases, with 10 bases lying between them. Germline loops: CDR1 SGHRS, CDR2 YFSETQ. CDR3 region: CASSLGLLGNEQFF. CDR3 nucleotide sequence: TGCGCCAGCAGCTTGGGACTCCTAGGCAATGAGCAGTTCTTC. Full variable domain (outside the CDR3, taken from reference TRBV5-1 and TRBJ2-1): KAGVTQTPRYLIKTRGQQVTLSCSPISGHRSVSWYQQTPGQGLQFLFEYFSETQRNKGNFPGRFSGRQFSNSRSEMNVSTLELGDSALYLCASSLGLLGNEQFFGPGTRLTVL.

V gene TRBV6-4 combines with J gene TRBJ2-3, with D tentatively TRBD2 (6 bases). The V and J ends lost 6 bases and 1 base respectively, with 14 bases between them. The CDR3 is 15 amino acids. Germline assignment: CDR1 MRHNA and CDR2 SNTAGT. As DNA, the CDR3 is TGTGCCAGCAGCTCAGCGGGCCTCGGCACAGATACGCAGTATTTT. Translated: CASSSAGLGTDTQYF.

This chain uses TRBV4-1 with TRBJ1-2, with a possible D match to TRBD1 (6 bases). The ends were cut back, 4 bases at V and 8 bases at J, with 11 bases in the middle. The germline CDR1 and CDR2 sequences are MGHRA and YSYEKL. This CDR3 has 12 amino acids. The chain's CDR3 is CASSLRDNGYTF. The CDR3 DNA follows: TGCGCCAGCAGCCTGAGGGACAACGGCTACACCTTC.

The V gene is TRBV7-9, the J gene TRBJ1-4; D not resolved. Per the germline V gene, CDR1 is SEHNR and CDR2 is FQNEAQ (reference sequence). V was clipped by 5 bases and J by 6 bases, with 13 bases between them. This CDR3 comprises 14 residues. The CDR3 nucleotides are TGTGCCAGCAGCCCCTCCCAGGTACATGAAAAACTGTTTTTT. Protein sequence: CASSPSQVHEKLFF.

The chain employs TRBV7-3 and TRBJ2-5, with 12 bases identical to TRBD2. J was trimmed by 2 bases and V by 5 bases; bases with no gene match: 6. The CDR3 is made up of 16 amino acids. Germline CDR1 is SGHTA and CDR2 is FQGTGA. The CDR3 reads CASSPGLAGSQETQYF. CDR3 bases: TGTGCCAGCAGCCCTGGACTAGCGGGGTCACAAGAGACCCAGTACTTC.

V and J are TRBV5-1 and TRBJ2-7, with a possible D match to TRBD1 (5 bases). Trimming shortened V by 0 bases and J by 6 bases, and 16 bases separated the two germline ends. From germline, CDR1 is SGHRS and CDR2 YFSETQ. This CDR3 contains 15 residues. The CDR3 bases are TGCGCCAGCAGCTTGGGCAGGGCTCTACTTCGCGAGCAGTACTTC. This codes for CASSLGRALLREQYF.

The chain employs TRBV15 and TRBJ1-1, with TRBD1 matching over 11 bases. V shed 5 bases, J shed 4 bases, and the junction held 6 bases outside the gene matches. The CDR3 consists of 15 residues. The germline V gene encodes CDR1 LNHNV and CDR2 YYDKDF (reference sequence). This CDR3 reads CATSFKDRGPTEAFF. The DNA for the CDR3 is TGTGCCACCAGCTTTAAGGACAGGGGGCCCACTGAAGCTTTCTTT.

This sequence joins TRBV6-6 and TRBJ1-1, with D maybe TRBD1 (6 bases). The germline V gene has CDR1 MNHNY and CDR2 SVGAGI (reference sequence). V lost 4 bases, J lost 7 bases, and 10 bases lay in between. The CDR3 sequence is 12 residues long. The CDR3 protein is CASSSRGGEAFF. CDR3 coding DNA: TGTGCCAGCAGTTCCAGGGGTGGTGAAGCTTTCTTT.

The chain uses TRBV19 and TRBJ2-7, with D possibly matching TRBD2 (5 bases). The CDR3 is 16 amino acids. The V gene's germline CDR1 is LNHDA and CDR2 SQIVND (reference sequence). V was trimmed by 6 bases and J by 0 bases, leaving 18 bases between them. The CDR3 region is CASSSPSERSSYEQYF. DNA for the CDR3: TGTGCCAGTAGCTCCCCCTCCGAGCGGAGCTCCTACGAGCAGTACTTC.

This chain uses TRBV6-6 with TRBJ2-3, with D maybe TRBD1 (9 bases). Between the trimmed V and J ends, which lost 6 bases and 3 bases, there was a span of 19 bases. The CDR3 loop spans 16 amino acids. The germline V gene encodes CDR1 MNHNY and CDR2 SVGAGI (reference sequence). The CDR3 reads CASSQTGGLGTDTQYF. The CDR3 nucleotides read TGTGCCAGCAGCCAGACAGGGGGACTAGGTACAGATACGCAGTATTTT.

The V call is TRBV6-4, the J call TRBJ2-3; TRBD1 agrees at 8 bases. The germline CDR1 and CDR2 sequences are MRHNA and SNTAGT. The CDR3 consists of 14 residues. J was trimmed by 6 bases and V by 3 bases; bases with no gene match: 5. CDR3 sequence: CASSETGGRDTQYF. DNA of the CDR3: TGTGCCAGCAGTGAAACAGGGGGGCGGGATACGCAGTATTTT.

The J gene is TRBJ1-1, the V gene TRBV11-2; D might be TRBD1 (6 bases). The length of the CDR3 is 15 residues. The V gene's germline CDR1 is SGHAT and CDR2 FQNNGV. V was trimmed by 5 bases and J by 4 bases, leaving 17 bases between them. CDR3 residues: CASSPEGGFGTEAFF. CDR3 nucleotide sequence: TGTGCCAGCAGCCCCGAGGGGGGGTTCGGCACTGAAGCTTTCTTT.

This clone was observed a single time. The chain has TRBV29-1 and TRBJ2-7; D is ambiguous. Germline V gene sequence: CDR1 SQVTM, CDR2 ANQGSEA. V was cut by 4 bases and J by 3 bases, with 16 bases left in between. CDR3 length: 14 residues. CDR3 sequence reads: CSVAQSISFYEQYF. The CDR3 nucleotides are TGCAGCGTTGCACAGTCAATTTCCTTCTACGAGCAGTACTTC.

The V call is TRBV29-1, the J call TRBJ1-1; D perhaps matches TRBD1 (5 bases). The CDR3 contains 11 residues. The V end was cut by 8 bases, the J end by 0 bases, with 7 bases between. Germline V gene sequence: CDR1 SQVTM, CDR2 ANQGSEA. CDR3 protein: CSSRVNTEAFF. The CDR3 DNA is TGCAGCTCCAGGGTGAACACTGAAGCTTTCTTT.

This clone has just one count. J is TRBJ1-2 and V is TRBV6-1; no firm D call. Trimming shortened V by 2 bases and J by 7 bases, and 11 bases separated the two germline ends. The CDR3 has 13 amino acids. Germline loops: CDR1 MNHNS, CDR2 SASEGT. CDR3 amino acids: CASSESGYPGYTF. In DNA form, the CDR3 reads TGTGCCAGCAGTGAATCGGGGTACCCTGGCTACACCTTC.

V usage is TRBV2 and J usage is TRBJ2-1; TRBD2 aligns across 9 bases. Per germline, CDR1 SNHLY and CDR2 FYNNEI. V lost 10 bases, J lost 5 bases, and 21 bases stayed unmatched. This CDR3 is built from 18 residues. DNA for the CDR3: TGTGCCACCCAAGTTGGCGGGAGGGCCGGGTTAGTGAACAATGAGCAGTTCTTC. Its protein is CATQVGGRAGLVNNEQFF. Full variable domain (remainder filled in from reference TRBV2 and TRBJ2-1): EPEVTQTPSHQVTQMGQEVILRCVPISNHLYFYWYRQILGQKVEFLVSFYNNEISEKSEIFDDQFSVERPDGSNFTLKIRSTKLEDSAMYFCATQVGGRAGLVNNEQFFGPGTRLTVL.